The clone carrying this T cell receptor beta chain was seen at least ten times. Its antigen is as yet unknown. This record belongs to a study of T cells in Graves' hyperthyroidism and ophthalmopathy. This CDR3 has 14 amino acids. Germline V gives CDR1 MNHEY, CDR2 SVGEGT. V lost 4 bases and J lost 6, with 15 bases in between. Findings of the study overall: Separation of ophthalmopathy from stable hyperthyroidism was achieved by a 13 V-J model.

PBMCs stemmed from under 11 ml fresh peripheral blood. Template material for amplifying TCR beta CDR3 regions consisted of RNA transcripts. The primer set for the first-round RT-PCR of the TCR CDR3 was HTBI. TCRdb recomputed calls from the multiplex PCR reads with MiXCR, one row per CDR3 protein. Altogether about 550,000 distinct CDR3 sequences are present, 20% to 25% being singletons, with the ten largest covering around 27%. The V gene is TRBV6-2 or TRBV6-3, the J gene TRBJ1-2; no reliable D call. Sequencing was performed on blood. The TCR comes from a young man with Graves' hyperthyroidism. The CDR3 reads CASSSFGIPDGYTF. In nucleotides, the CDR3 is TGTGCCAGCAGTTCATTCGGCATCCCAGATGGCTACACCTTC.